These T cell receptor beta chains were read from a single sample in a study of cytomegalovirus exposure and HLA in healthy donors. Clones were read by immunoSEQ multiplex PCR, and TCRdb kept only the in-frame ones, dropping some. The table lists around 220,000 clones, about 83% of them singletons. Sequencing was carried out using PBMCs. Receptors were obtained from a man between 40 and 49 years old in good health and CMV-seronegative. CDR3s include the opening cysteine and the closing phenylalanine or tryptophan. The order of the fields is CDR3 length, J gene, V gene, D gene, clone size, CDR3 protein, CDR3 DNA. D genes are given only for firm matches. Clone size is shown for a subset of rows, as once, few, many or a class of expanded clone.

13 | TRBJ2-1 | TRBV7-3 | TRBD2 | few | CASSWGGEGEQFF | TGTGCCAGCAGCTGGGGGGGGGAGGGTGAGCAGTTCTTC
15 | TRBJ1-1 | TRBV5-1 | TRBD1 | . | CASSPTGVRGTEAFF | TGCGCCAGCAGCCCCACAGGGGTTCGGGGCACTGAAGCTTTCTTT
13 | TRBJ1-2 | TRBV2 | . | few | CASSDEGGYGYTF | TGTGCCAGCAGTGACGAAGGGGGCTATGGCTACACCTTC
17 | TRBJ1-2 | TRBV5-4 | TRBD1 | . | CASSSWGTETFGYGYTF | TGTGCCAGCAGCTCCTGGGGGACAGAGACATTTGGGTATGGCTACACCTTC
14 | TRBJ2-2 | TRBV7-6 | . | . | CASSLLLNTGELFF | TGTGCCAGCAGCTTATTACTGAACACCGGGGAGCTGTTTTTT
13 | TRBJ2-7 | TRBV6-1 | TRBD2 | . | CASGSGVLGEQYF | TGTGCCAGCGGTAGCGGGGTTTTGGGAGAGCAGTACTTC
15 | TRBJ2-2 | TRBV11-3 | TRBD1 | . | CASSSRTGKTGELFF | TGTGCCAGCAGCTCCCGGACAGGGAAAACCGGGGAGCTGTTTTTT
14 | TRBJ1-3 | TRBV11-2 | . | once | CASSLAGGSNTIYF | TGTGCCAGCAGCTTAGCGGGGGGAAGCAACACCATATATTTT
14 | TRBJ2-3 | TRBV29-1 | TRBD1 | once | CSVEGQGGTDTQYF | TGCAGCGTTGAGGGACAGGGGGGCACAGATACGCAGTATTTT
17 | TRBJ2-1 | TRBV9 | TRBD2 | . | CASSGPLAGGFYNEQFF | TGTGCCAGCAGCGGCCCCCTAGCGGGGGGATTCTACAATGAGCAGTTCTTC
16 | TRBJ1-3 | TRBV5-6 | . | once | CASSPRRGRAGNTIYF | TGTGCCAGCAGCCCCCGGCGGGGGCGCGCTGGAAACACCATATATTTT
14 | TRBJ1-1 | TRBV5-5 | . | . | CASSFRATNTEAFF | TGTGCCAGCAGCTTCAGGGCCACGAACACTGAAGCTTTCTTT
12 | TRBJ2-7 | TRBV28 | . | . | CASSFWTDERYF | TGTGCCAGCAGTTTTTGGACAGACGAGCGGTACTTC
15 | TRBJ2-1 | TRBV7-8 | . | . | CASSPAPGGIGEQFF | TGTGCCAGCAGCCCTGCGCCCGGAGGGATCGGTGAGCAGTTCTTC
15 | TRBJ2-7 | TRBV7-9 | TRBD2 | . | CASSSTSGRAYEQYF | TGTGCCAGCAGCTCCACTAGCGGGCGTGCGTACGAGCAGTACTTC
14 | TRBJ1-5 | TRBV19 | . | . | CASSMSRFNQPQHF | TGTGCCAGTAGTATGTCCAGATTCAATCAGCCCCAGCATTTT
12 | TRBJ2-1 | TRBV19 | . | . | CASIGGEREQFF | TGTGCCAGTATCGGTGGGGAGCGGGAGCAGTTCTTC
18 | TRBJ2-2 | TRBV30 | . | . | CAWSVLWGRLANTGELFF | TGTGCCTGGAGTGTACTGTGGGGCCGCCTAGCGAACACCGGGGAGCTGTTTTTT
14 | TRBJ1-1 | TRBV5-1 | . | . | CASSLAGSNTEAFF | TGCGCCAGCAGCTTGGCAGGGTCGAACACTGAAGCTTTCTTT
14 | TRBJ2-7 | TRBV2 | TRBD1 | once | CASGKDRGLYEQYF | TGTGCCAGCGGCAAAGACAGGGGGCTCTACGAGCAGTACTTC
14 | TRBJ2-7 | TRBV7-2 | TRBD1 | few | CASSHRGVQGEQYF | TGTGCCAGCAGCCACAGGGGTGTTCAGGGCGAGCAGTACTTC
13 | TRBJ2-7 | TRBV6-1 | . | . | CASSAGGGYEQYF | TGTGCCAGCAGTGCTGGGGGCGGATACGAGCAGTACTTC
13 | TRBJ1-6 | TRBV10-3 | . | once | CAISDGAASPLHF | TGTGCCATCAGTGATGGGGCAGCTTCACCCCTCCACTTT
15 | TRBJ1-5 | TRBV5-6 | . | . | CASSRTTDSNQPQHF | TGTGCCAGCAGCCGGACGACAGATAGCAATCAGCCCCAGCATTTT
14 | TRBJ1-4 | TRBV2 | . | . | CASSDYRENEKLFF | TGTGCCAGCAGTGACTACAGGGAAAATGAAAAACTGTTTTTT
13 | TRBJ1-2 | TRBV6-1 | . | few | CASSPSRGFGYTF | TGTGCCAGCAGCCCTAGCCGGGGGTTCGGCTACACCTTC
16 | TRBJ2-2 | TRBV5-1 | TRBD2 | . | CASSLSPSGDTGELFF | TGCGCCAGCAGCTTGAGTCCTAGCGGGGACACCGGGGAGCTGTTTTTT
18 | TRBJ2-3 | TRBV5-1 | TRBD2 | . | CASSPRSGSGGRTDTQYF | TGCGCCAGCAGCCCCCGAAGTGGGAGCGGGGGGCGCACAGATACGCAGTATTTT
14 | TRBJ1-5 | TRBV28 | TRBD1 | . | CASSLDRGGQPQHF | TGTGCCAGCAGCCTCGACAGGGGAGGCCAGCCCCAGCATTTT
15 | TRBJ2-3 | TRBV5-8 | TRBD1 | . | CASSLAGGDADTQYF | TGTGCCAGCAGCTTGGCAGGGGGCGACGCAGATACGCAGTATTTT
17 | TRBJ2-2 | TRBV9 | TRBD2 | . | CASSYSLQRGNTGELFF | TGTGCCAGCAGCTACTCCCTCCAGCGGGGAAACACCGGGGAGCTGTTTTTT
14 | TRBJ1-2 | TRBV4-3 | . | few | CASSQDRTVVGYTF | TGCGCCAGCAGCCAAGACCGGACAGTTGTTGGCTACACCTTC
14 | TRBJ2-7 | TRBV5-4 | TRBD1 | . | CASSFRDRSHEQYF | TGTGCCAGCAGCTTTAGGGACAGAAGCCACGAGCAGTACTTC
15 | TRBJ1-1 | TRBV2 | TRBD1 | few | CASGLWDSMNTEAFF | TGTGCCAGCGGTCTTTGGGACAGTATGAACACTGAAGCTTTCTTT
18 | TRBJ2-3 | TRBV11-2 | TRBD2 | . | CASSWSTGSGSLADTQYF | TGTGCCAGCAGCTGGAGCACGGGGAGCGGGAGTCTCGCAGATACGCAGTATTTT
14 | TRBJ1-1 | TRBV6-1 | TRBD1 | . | CASSEGTGGTEAFF | TGTGCCAGCAGTGAAGGGACAGGGGGCACTGAAGCTTTCTTT
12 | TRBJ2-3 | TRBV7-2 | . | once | CASSRDTDTQYF | TGTGCCAGCAGCCGCGACACAGATACGCAGTATTTT
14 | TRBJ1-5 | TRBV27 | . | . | CASGPGLSNQPQHF | TGTGCCAGCGGCCCTGGACTGAGCAATCAGCCCCAGCATTTT
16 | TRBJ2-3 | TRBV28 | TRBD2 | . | CASSLRGLASTDTQYF | TGTGCCAGCAGTTTACGGGGACTAGCGAGCACAGATACGCAGTATTTT
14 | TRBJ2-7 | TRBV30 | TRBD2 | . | CAWSKATSEYEQYF | TGTGCCTGGAGCAAAGCGACTAGCGAGTACGAGCAGTACTTC
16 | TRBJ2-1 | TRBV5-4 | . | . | CASSLGASLSYNEQFF | TGTGCCAGCAGCTTGGGGGCTAGCCTCTCCTACAATGAGCAGTTCTTC
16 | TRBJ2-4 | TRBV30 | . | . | CAWSDPSAQAKNIQYF | TGTGCCTGGAGTGACCCCAGCGCCCAAGCCAAAAACATTCAGTACTTC
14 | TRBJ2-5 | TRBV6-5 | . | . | CASSFPTTEETQYF | TGTGCCAGCAGTTTTCCTACGACAGAAGAGACCCAGTACTTC
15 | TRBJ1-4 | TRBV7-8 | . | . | CASSLGSATNEKLFF | TGTGCCAGCAGCTTAGGGAGCGCAACTAATGAAAAACTGTTTTTT
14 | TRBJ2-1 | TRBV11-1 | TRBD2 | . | CASTGLAEPNEQFF | TGTGCTTCCACCGGACTAGCGGAGCCCAATGAGCAGTTCTTC
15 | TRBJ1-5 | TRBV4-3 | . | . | CASSQVRSLEQPQHF | TGCGCCAGCAGCCAAGTCCGTAGCTTGGAGCAGCCCCAGCATTTT
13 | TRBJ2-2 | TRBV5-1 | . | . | CASNQGNTGELFF | TGCGCCAGCAACCAGGGAAACACCGGGGAGCTGTTTTTT
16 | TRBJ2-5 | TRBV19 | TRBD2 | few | CASTYGPAGGQETQYF | TGTGCCAGTACCTACGGGCCAGCGGGAGGCCAAGAGACCCAGTACTTC
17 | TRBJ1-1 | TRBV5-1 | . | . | CASSLGLGLGLNTEAFF | TGCGCCAGCAGCTTGGGATTGGGGCTGGGCTTGAACACTGAAGCTTTCTTT
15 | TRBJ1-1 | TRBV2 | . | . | CASRWWQGQNTEAFF | TGTGCCAGCAGGTGGTGGCAGGGCCAGAACACTGAAGCTTTCTTT
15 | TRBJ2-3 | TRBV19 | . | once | CASSEHPGPADTQYF | TGTGCCAGTAGTGAACACCCAGGGCCCGCAGATACGCAGTATTTT
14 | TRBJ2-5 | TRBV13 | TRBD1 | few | CASSRQGRGETQYF | TGTGCCAGCAGCCGACAGGGGCGAGGAGAGACCCAGTACTTC
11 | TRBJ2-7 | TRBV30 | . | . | CAQADSLEQYF | TGTGCCCAAGCGGACAGCCTCGAGCAGTACTTC
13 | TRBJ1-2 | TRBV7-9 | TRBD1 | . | CSSGGQGDYGYTF | TGTTCCAGCGGAGGACAGGGGGATTATGGCTACACCTTC
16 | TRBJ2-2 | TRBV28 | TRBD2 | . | CASSLLAGGHTGELFF | TGTGCCAGCAGTTTGCTAGCGGGAGGACACACCGGGGAGCTGTTTTTT